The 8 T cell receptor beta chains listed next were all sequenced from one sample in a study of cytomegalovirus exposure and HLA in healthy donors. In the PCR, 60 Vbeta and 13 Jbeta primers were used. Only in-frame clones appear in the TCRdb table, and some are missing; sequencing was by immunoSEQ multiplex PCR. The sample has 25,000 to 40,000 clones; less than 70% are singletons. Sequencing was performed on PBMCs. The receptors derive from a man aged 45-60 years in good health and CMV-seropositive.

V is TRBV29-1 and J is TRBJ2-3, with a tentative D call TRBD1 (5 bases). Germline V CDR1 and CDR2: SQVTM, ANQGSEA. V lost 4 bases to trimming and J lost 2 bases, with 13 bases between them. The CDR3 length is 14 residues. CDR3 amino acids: CSVVPPGHTDTQYF. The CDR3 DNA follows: TGCAGCGTTGTACCCCCAGGACACACAGATACGCAGTATTTT.

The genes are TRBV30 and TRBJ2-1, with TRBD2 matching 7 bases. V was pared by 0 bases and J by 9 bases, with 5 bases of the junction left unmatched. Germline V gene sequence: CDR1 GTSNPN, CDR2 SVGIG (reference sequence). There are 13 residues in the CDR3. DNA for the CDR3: TGTGCCTGGAGTGTACGTCCGGGGGGTGAGCAGTTCTTC. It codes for CAWSVRPGGEQFF.

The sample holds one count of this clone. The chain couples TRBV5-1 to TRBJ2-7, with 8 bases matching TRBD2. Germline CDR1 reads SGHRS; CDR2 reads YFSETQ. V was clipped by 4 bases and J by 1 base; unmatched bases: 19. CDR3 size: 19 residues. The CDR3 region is CASSLLPSGPLSPSYEQYF. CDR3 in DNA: TGCGCCAGCAGCCTCCTGCCTAGCGGGCCCCTTTCCCCATCCTACGAGCAGTACTTC.

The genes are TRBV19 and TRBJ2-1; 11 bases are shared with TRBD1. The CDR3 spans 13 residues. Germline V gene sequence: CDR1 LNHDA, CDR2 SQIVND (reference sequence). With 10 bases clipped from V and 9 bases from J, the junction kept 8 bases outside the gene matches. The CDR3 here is CATMDRGLAEQFF. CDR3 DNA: TGTGCCACCATGGACAGGGGGCTTGCTGAGCAGTTCTTC.

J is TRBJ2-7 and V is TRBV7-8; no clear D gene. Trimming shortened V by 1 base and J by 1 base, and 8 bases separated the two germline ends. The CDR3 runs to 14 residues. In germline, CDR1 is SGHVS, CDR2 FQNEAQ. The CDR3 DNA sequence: TGTGCCAGCAGCTTAGTGTCGGGTTCCTACGAGCAGTACTTC. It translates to CASSLVSGSYEQYF.

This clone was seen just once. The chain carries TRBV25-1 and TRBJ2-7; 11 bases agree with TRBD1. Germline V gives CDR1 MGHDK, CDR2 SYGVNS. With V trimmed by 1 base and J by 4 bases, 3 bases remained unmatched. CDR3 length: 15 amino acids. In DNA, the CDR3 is TGTGCCAGCAGTGAATCGGGGACAGGGGGTTACGAGCAGTACTTC. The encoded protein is CASSESGTGGYEQYF.

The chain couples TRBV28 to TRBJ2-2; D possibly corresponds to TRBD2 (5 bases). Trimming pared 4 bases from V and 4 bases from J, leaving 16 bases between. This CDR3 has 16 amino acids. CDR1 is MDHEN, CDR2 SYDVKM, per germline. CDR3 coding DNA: TGTGCCAGCAGTTATGCGGGCGGTAGAAGCACCGGGGAGCTGTTTTTT. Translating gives CASSYAGGRSTGELFF.

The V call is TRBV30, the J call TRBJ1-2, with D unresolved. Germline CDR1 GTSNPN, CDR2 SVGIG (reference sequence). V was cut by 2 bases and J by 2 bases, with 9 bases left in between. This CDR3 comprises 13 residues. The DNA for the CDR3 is TGTGCCTGGAGTCGGGGAGGCAACTATGGCTACACCTTC. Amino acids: CAWSRGGNYGYTF. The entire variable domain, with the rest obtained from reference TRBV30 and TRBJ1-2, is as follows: SQTIHQWPATLVQPVGSPLSLECTVEGTSNPNLYWYRQAAGRGLQLLFYSVGIGQISSEVPQNLSASRPQDRQFILSSKKLLLSDSGFYLCAWSRGGNYGYTFGSGTRLTVV.